This T cell receptor (beta chain) came from a study of blood T cell repertoires in COVID-19. About the study: COVID-19 samples collected from the United States, Italy and Spain covered acute and convalescent phases. T cells, B-cell-depleted T cells, or PBMCs provided the cDNA or gDNA that served as material.

V shed 7 bases and J shed 3 bases, with 18 bases lying between them. The germline V gene encodes CDR1 SNHLY and CDR2 FYNNEI. CDR3 length: 15 amino acids. The study assigned cohorts using participant-reported clinical history. Under the authors' procedure: Cell counts per sample came from amplifying reference gene primers. This table comes from immunoSEQ multiplex PCR, and its TCRdb copy is limited to in-frame clones, with some not included. The V and J calls and the clone size are those of that table, but D and trimming were determined from the DNA. The table includes a few hundred thousand clones, 80% to 85% detected once.

Material for sequencing was PBMCs or T cells enriched from blood (not recorded which). V usage is TRBV2 and J usage is TRBJ1-1; a weak D match, TRBD1 (5 bases). This clonotype was obtained from a man in his fifties who had recovered from COVID-19. CDR3 amino acids: CASNARGRPDTEAFF. In DNA, the CDR3 is TGTGCCAGCAATGCAAGGGGCAGGCCGGACACTGAAGCTTTCTTT.